A selection of T cell receptor beta chains follows, all from one sample in a study of shared clonotypes between healthy human individuals. TCRdb keeps only in-frame clones here, not all; method: immunoSEQ multiplex PCR. The sample consists of nearly 2 million clones, approximately 94% of them appearing once. Sequencing input: naive CD8+ T cells sorted from blood. These receptors came from a man aged 18 to 35 in good health. CDR3s include the opening cysteine and the closing phenylalanine or tryptophan. A D gene is named only where the DNA matches it firmly. Not every row has a clone size; where given, it reads once, few, many or a size class.

CDR3nt,CDR3aa,d_gene,abundance,j_gene,v_gene
TGTGCCAGCAGCCCTTGGGGAGGGGACGAGCAGTACTTC,CASSPWGGDEQYF,TRBD2,-,TRBJ2-7,TRBV14
TGTGCCAGCAGTTTAAGGAATCTAAGGTCCACAGATACGCAGTATTTT,CASSLRNLRSTDTQYF,-,-,TRBJ2-3,TRBV27
TGTGCCAGCAGTGATGTTAGCGGGCCCGCCTACAATGAGCAGTTCTTC,CASSDVSGPAYNEQFF,TRBD2,-,TRBJ2-1,TRBV6-4
TGTGCCAGCAGCTTTTCCGGGAGCTTGTCCGAGCAGTACTTC,CASSFSGSLSEQYF,-,-,TRBJ2-7,TRBV5-4
TGTGCCAGCAGTGAATCACACACCATATATTTT,CASSESHTIYF,-,-,TRBJ1-3,TRBV6-1
TGTGCCAGTAGTCCAATCGGACTGGCAAGTGAAGAGCAGTACTTC,CASSPIGLASEEQYF,-,-,TRBJ2-7,TRBV19
TGTGCCAGCAGCTTAGGGCCCTCTGGGGCCAACGTCCTGACTTTC,CASSLGPSGANVLTF,-,-,TRBJ2-6,TRBV13
TGTGCCAGCAGTTTATCGAACGGGGCAGATACGCAGTATTTT,CASSLSNGADTQYF,-,-,TRBJ2-3,TRBV27
TGTGCCAGCAGTTTATCTGACCCAACCTACGAGCAGTACTTC,CASSLSDPTYEQYF,-,-,TRBJ2-7,TRBV27
TGTGCCAGCAGCCCTACCGGGAGCACGGGTAATGAGCAGTTCTTC,CASSPTGSTGNEQFF,-,-,TRBJ2-1,TRBV2
TGCGCCAGCAGCCAAGATTTGGGTTATGGCTACACCTTC,CASSQDLGYGYTF,-,-,TRBJ1-2,TRBV4-1
TGCGCCAGCAGCCTTACAGGGATTAGCAATCAGCCCCAGCATTTT,CASSLTGISNQPQHF,-,-,TRBJ1-5,TRBV4-1
TGTGCCAGCAGTTATTCCCCGGGGCAGCCCCAGCATTTT,CASSYSPGQPQHF,-,-,TRBJ1-5,TRBV6-5
TGTGCCAGCGACGAGGGTGAAGGTCAGCCCCAGCATTTT,CASDEGEGQPQHF,-,-,TRBJ1-5,TRBV7-9
TGCGCCAGCAGCCAAGATCCTAGGGTCGGCGGTAATGAAAAACTGTTTTTT,CASSQDPRVGGNEKLFF,-,-,TRBJ1-4,TRBV4-1
TGTGCCAGCAGCACTGGGTACGTGAGCGGGGTCCAAGAGACCCAGTACTTC,CASSTGYVSGVQETQYF,TRBD2,once,TRBJ2-5,TRBV7-9
TGTGCCAGCAGCATCTCCGGACGCGATGAAGCTTTCTTT,CASSISGRDEAFF,-,-,TRBJ1-1,TRBV13
TGTGCCAGCAGTTTGCAACAGGGAAACCTCTATGGCTACACCTTC,CASSLQQGNLYGYTF,-,-,TRBJ1-2,TRBV27
TGTGCCTTGCAGACAGGGGATACCTACGAGCAGTACTTC,CALQTGDTYEQYF,TRBD1,-,TRBJ2-7,TRBV30
TGTGCCAGCTCGACTGGGGCGGGCTATGGCTACACCTTC,CASSTGAGYGYTF,-,-,TRBJ1-2,TRBV7-9
TGTGCCAGCAGCTACCGGGCCACCTACGAGCAGTACTTC,CASSYRATYEQYF,-,-,TRBJ2-7,TRBV7-2
TGTGCCAGCAGTCTCGGGACAGAGTTTCGGGAGCTGTTTTTT,CASSLGTEFRELFF,TRBD1,once,TRBJ2-2,TRBV27
TGCGCCAGCAGCCAAGACCCGACTAGCGGGGCCGGGGAGCTGTTTTTT,CASSQDPTSGAGELFF,TRBD2,-,TRBJ2-2,TRBV4-1
TGTGCCAGCAGTTCACCCCTTAGCGGGACCTACGAGCAGTACTTC,CASSSPLSGTYEQYF,TRBD2,once,TRBJ2-7,TRBV6-5
TGCAGCGTTACCTACGACACCGGGGAGCTGTTTTTT,CSVTYDTGELFF,-,-,TRBJ2-2,TRBV29-1
TGTGCCAGTAGTATCGGCACTCATGCCTACGAGCAGTACTTC,CASSIGTHAYEQYF,-,-,TRBJ2-7,TRBV19
TGTGCCAGCAGCGTAGACGGCACCGGGGAGCTGTTTTTT,CASSVDGTGELFF,-,-,TRBJ2-2,TRBV9
TGCGCCAGCAGCCAGGCATTTTTGGAGGCTAACTATGGCTACACCTTC,CASSQAFLEANYGYTF,-,-,TRBJ1-2,TRBV5-1
TGTGCCTGGAGTCCGGGACAGGGAGATCAGCCCCAGCATTTT,CAWSPGQGDQPQHF,TRBD1,once,TRBJ1-5,TRBV30
TGTGCCAGCAGCTTAATAGGCCCCTGGGGAACTGAGCAGTACTTC,CASSLIGPWGTEQYF,-,-,TRBJ2-7,TRBV7-9
TGTGCCAGTAGTCCGGGACAGGGGATCTATGGCTACACCTTC,CASSPGQGIYGYTF,TRBD1,few,TRBJ1-2,TRBV19
TGTGCCAGCAGTTTTCTTCGGAAAGACAATGAGCAGTTCTTC,CASSFLRKDNEQFF,-,-,TRBJ2-1,TRBV28
TGTGCCAGCAGTTTGGGAGAGGGGCCCGAGCAGTACTTC,CASSLGEGPEQYF,-,-,TRBJ2-7,TRBV2
TGTGCCAGCAGTGGGGATGTGATCGGGGAAACGCTCACAGATACGCAGTATTTT,CASSGDVIGETLTDTQYF,-,-,TRBJ2-3,TRBV6-1
TGTGCCAGCAGTTTACCAGGCGTTGGAGAAAAACTGTTTTTT,CASSLPGVGEKLFF,-,-,TRBJ1-4,TRBV27
TGTGCCAGCTCTACAGGGAGGGGGTATGGCTACACCTTC,CASSTGRGYGYTF,-,-,TRBJ1-2,TRBV2
TGTGCCAGTAACACGCTAGCGGGAGTCCCAGATACGCAGTATTTT,CASNTLAGVPDTQYF,TRBD2,-,TRBJ2-3,TRBV19
TGTGCCAGCAGCTTCTTTCCAGAAACGGGAAGTAGCACAGATACGCAGTATTTT,CASSFFPETGSSTDTQYF,-,-,TRBJ2-3,TRBV11-2
TGTGCCAGCAGCTTGGCGACAGGGAATCAGCCCCAGCATTTT,CASSLATGNQPQHF,TRBD1,-,TRBJ1-5,TRBV5-6